Below are 7 T cell receptor beta chains sequenced from a single sample in a study of blood T cell repertoires in COVID-19. TCRdb keeps only in-frame clones here, not all; method: immunoSEQ multiplex PCR. The repertoire consists of 20,000 to 30,000 clones, with more than 75% occurring once and the leading ten covering around 4.6%. Source material: peripheral blood. The receptors originated from a man in his forties or fifties with active COVID-19.

This clone was observed once. The chain combines TRBV5-1 with TRBJ2-2; 11 positions match TRBD2. J was trimmed by 5 bases and V by 4 bases; bases with no gene match: 13. Germline-derived CDR1 and CDR2 are SGHRS and YFSETQ. CDR3 length equals 18 residues. CDR3 in DNA: TGCGCCAGCAGCCGGGGGACTAGCGGACCTACGCGGACCGGGGAGCTGTTTTTT. Its protein is CASSRGTSGPTRTGELFF. Combining the CDR3 with reference TRBV5-1 and TRBJ2-2 gives the whole variable domain KAGVTQTPRYLIKTRGQQVTLSCSPISGHRSVSWYQQTPGQGLQFLFEYFSETQRNKGNFPGRFSGRQFSNSRSEMNVSTLELGDSALYLCASSRGTSGPTRTGELFFGEGSRLTVL.

This rearrangement joins TRBV7-9 to TRBJ2-3, with TRBD1 matching 7 bases. The CDR3 runs to 14 residues. V lost 5 bases and J lost 2; bases outside the gene matches: 4. Germline CDR1 is SEHNR and CDR2 is FQNEAQ (reference sequence). CDR3 nucleotide sequence: TGTGCCAGCAGCATGGACAGGATCACAGATACGCAGTATTTT. This translates into CASSMDRITDTQYF.

The chain links TRBV19 to TRBJ1-6; D call uncertain. The CDR3 covers 13 residues. V lost 2 bases to trimming and J lost 7 bases, with 6 bases between them. CDR1 LNHDA and CDR2 SQIVND come from the germline V gene (reference sequence). The CDR3 DNA reads as TGTGCCAGTAGTATAAGGGAGAATTCACCCCTCCACTTT. Amino acid sequence: CASSIRENSPLHF.

The chain carries TRBV12-3 or TRBV12-4 and TRBJ1-1; D is ambiguous. The CDR3 length is 11 residues. Trimming stripped 7 bases from V and 2 bases from J, with 5 bases between. DNA of the CDR3: TGTGCCAGCACCATTAACACTGAAGCTTTCTTT. It codes for CASTINTEAFF.

The rearrangement joins TRBV7-2 to TRBJ2-7; 11 positions match TRBD2. Germline CDR1 and CDR2: SGHTA and FQGNSA. Unmatched junction bases numbered 10, after V lost 5 bases and J lost 1 base. CDR3 length: 17 residues. The CDR3 bases are TGTGCCAGCAGCGCCACAATACTAGCGGGGGATTCCTACGAGCAGTACTTC. This sequence encodes CASSATILAGDSYEQYF.

The gene calls are TRBV28 and TRBJ2-7; TRBD2 aligns across 9 bases. Germline V gene sequence: CDR1 MDHEN, CDR2 SYDVKM. The CDR3 spans 15 residues. The V segment lost 3 bases and the J segment 4 bases; nucleotides outside the gene matches: 7. CDR3 sequence: CASSFPGTSKYEQYF. CDR3 coding DNA: TGTGCCAGCAGTTTCCCTGGGACTAGCAAGTACGAGCAGTACTTC.

The chain carries TRBV9 and TRBJ1-1; D gene uncertain. V lost 0 bases and J 0 bases, leaving 12 bases between the germline ends. The CDR3 loop spans 16 amino acids. The V gene's germline CDR1 is SGDLS and CDR2 YYNGEE. The CDR3 sequence is CASSVEGGLMNTEAFF. The CDR3 DNA reads as TGTGCCAGCAGCGTAGAAGGAGGACTCATGAACACTGAAGCTTTCTTT.